This record looks at one T cell receptor (beta chain) sequence and its context. Its target is unknown. The CDR3 extends over 14 amino acids. Germline-derived CDR1 and CDR2 are MNHEY and SMNVEV (reference sequence). Trimming cost V 5 bases and J 3 bases, with 10 bases left between them. This entry belongs to a study of shared clonotypes between healthy human individuals. Produced via immunoSEQ multiplex PCR; TCRdb's table is partial and in-frame only. The sample yields some 550,000 clones, almost 97% seen once. Study conclusions and caveats: Among a few donors, roughly 5% of naive CD4 clonotypes were found in common. Among donors, clonotype sharing was expected to be affected by sequencing depth.

V is TRBV27 and J is TRBJ2-2; D is unclear. Sequenced material: naive CD4+ T cells sorted from blood. As to subset: CD45RA+ positively selected. This TCR derives from a woman younger than 45 in good health. CDR3 residues: CASSAHDDTGELFF. The DNA for the CDR3 is TGTGCCAGCAGTGCACACGACGACACCGGGGAGCTGTTTTTT.